The entry that follows covers one T cell receptor beta chain sequence. Its target is not known. This sample is part of a study of T-cell memory formation after mild COVID-19. The study's findings and limits: Clones shrinking from day 15 to 85 showed even CD4/CD8 mixes; later expanders tilted CD4+.

From the 5' RACE reads, TCRdb called clonotypes with MiXCR, one entry per CDR3 protein. The table has about 340,000 distinct CDR3 sequences, approximately 22% seen once. The germline V gene has CDR1 MNHEY and CDR2 SMNVEV (reference sequence). This CDR3 comprises 16 residues. The V and J ends lost 7 bases and 5 bases, in that order; junction bases with no gene match: 12. The sequence was obtained from a young man who had mild COVID-19 (a few samples of this study predate the infection). Cell type and time point are not known. Sequencing used PBMCs or a T cell subset sorted from them (not recorded which). The chain links TRBV27 to TRBJ2-1; 9 bases line up with TRBD2. The CDR3 region has the DNA TGTGCCAGCACCAGACACGCCGAGCGGGGGGACAATGAGCAGTTCTTC. Translating gives CASTRHAERGDNEQFF.